The sequence of this TCR beta chain was determined in a study of cytomegalovirus exposure and HLA in healthy donors. Findings of the study overall: The authors enumerated 150 to 200 TCR beta chains as linked to cytomegalovirus. Many donors shared some public TCRs, even though most TCR sequences were rare. Through in vitro validation, three CMV-associated chains were shown to be specific for CMV antigens. Reportedly, diagnosis of cytomegalovirus status by the classifier showed high specificity and sensitivity.

The CDR3 runs to 15 residues. Germline-derived CDR1 and CDR2 are KGHSH and LQKENI. J lost 5 bases, V lost 3 bases, and 6 bases had no gene match. This clone was seen a single time. Antigen: not known. This table comes from immunoSEQ multiplex PCR, and its TCRdb copy is limited to in-frame clones, with some not included. The data hold under 65,000 clones, with about 92% observed a single time. Sequenced input: PBMCs. The chain carries TRBV18 and TRBJ2-5, with 10 bases lining up with TRBD1. This receptor was taken from a woman under 30 in good health and CMV-seropositive. CDR3 DNA sequence: TGTGCCAGCTCACCGGGACAGGGGTCACGGGAGACCCAGTACTTC. Its protein product is CASSPGQGSRETQYF.